Below are 30 T cell receptor beta chains sequenced from a single sample in a study of blood T cell repertoires in COVID-19. Here immunoSEQ multiplex PCR was the method, and the copy in TCRdb shows in-frame clones only, minus some. Here the sample spans around 180,000 clones, 84% being singletons. The source material was peripheral blood. The receptor source for this set is a human donor in a cohort sampled during active COVID-19.

The chain is built from TRBV9 and TRBJ1-2, with 8 positions matching TRBD1. CDR1 is SGDLS and CDR2 is YYNGEE in the germline V gene. The CDR3 consists of 14 residues. With 0 bases clipped from V and 4 bases from J, the junction kept 2 bases outside the gene matches. The CDR3 is CASSVGGTGYGYTF. CDR3 DNA sequence: TGTGCCAGCAGCGTAGGAGGGACAGGCTATGGCTACACCTTC. The whole variable domain, filled in from reference TRBV9 and TRBJ1-2, reads DSGVTQTPKHLITATGQRVTLRCSPRSGDLSVYWYQQSLDQGLQFLIQYYNGEERAKGNILERFSAQQFPDLHSELNLSSLELGDSALYFCASSVGGTGYGYTFGSGTRLTVV.

This clone was found once. The chain uses TRBV3-1 (or the pseudogene TRBV3-2) and TRBJ1-1, with D possibly TRBD1 on 5 matching bases. The CDR3 is 15 amino acids. V dropped 1 base and J dropped 4 bases, with 13 bases sitting between them. Germline values: CDR1 LGHDT, CDR2 YNNKEL (reference sequence). The CDR3 reads CASSQVPIGGTEAFF. CDR3 DNA sequence: TGTGCCAGCAGCCAAGTTCCCATCGGGGGCACTGAAGCTTTCTTT.

This rearrangement joins TRBV4-2 to TRBJ2-2, with D hard to call. Germline CDR1 and CDR2: LGHNA and YNFKEQ. Deletions cut 4 bases from V and 5 bases from J, with 8 bases between. The CDR3 contains 13 residues. The CDR3 coding sequence is TGTGCCAGCAGCCGAGACCCGACCGGGGAGCTGTTTTTT. Translation: CASSRDPTGELFF.

Here the CDR3 reads CASSQESGGPGDTQYF. The CDR3 region has the DNA TGTGCCAGCAGCCAAGAAAGCGGGGGCCCAGGGGATACGCAGTATTTT. The chain recombines TRBV3-1 (or the pseudogene TRBV3-2) with TRBJ2-3; 8 bases agree with TRBD2. The ends lost 0 bases at V and 6 bases at J; junction bases unmatched: 8. Germline CDR1 reads LGHDT; CDR2 reads YNNKEL (reference sequence). The CDR3 is 16 amino acids.

V and J are TRBV24-1 and TRBJ2-7; no reliable D call. V lost 11 bases and J 3 bases, leaving 19 bases between the germline ends. Germline-derived CDR1 and CDR2 are KGHDR and SFDVKD. The CDR3 spans 14 residues. The CDR3 bases are TGTGCCATCAACCCTCTTGGAGCTTACTACGAGCAGTACTTC. The encoded protein is CAINPLGAYYEQYF.

This clone has more than one count but fewer than ten. V usage is TRBV2 and J usage is TRBJ2-7; the D gene is possibly TRBD2 (6 bases). Germline values: CDR1 SNHLY, CDR2 FYNNEI. This CDR3 spans 14 amino acids. Trimming cost V 7 bases and J 2 bases, with 15 bases left between them. DNA for the CDR3: TGTGCCAGCATGCGGGGCAGAACTACCTACGAGCAGTACTTC. Its protein product is CASMRGRTTYEQYF.

The CDR3 DNA is TGTGCCAGCAGTGGGGACTGGAATCAGCCCCAGCATTTT. Amino acids: CASSGDWNQPQHF. J is TRBJ1-5 and V is TRBV2; D may be TRBD1 (5 bases). V was clipped by 4 bases and J by 4 bases, with 8 bases between them. Germline CDR1 is SNHLY and CDR2 is FYNNEI. This CDR3 comprises 13 residues.

The chain links TRBV4-2 to TRBJ2-5; D is perhaps TRBD2 (7 bases). Per germline, CDR1 LGHNA and CDR2 YNFKEQ. This CDR3 comprises 15 residues. V dropped 1 base and J dropped 4 bases, with 13 bases sitting between them. The CDR3: CASSQARGGLETQYF. The CDR3 DNA follows: TGTGCCAGCAGCCAAGCAAGGGGGGGTCTAGAGACCCAGTACTTC.

This clone was recorded once. This chain uses TRBV3-1 (or the pseudogene TRBV3-2) with TRBJ1-2; a weak D match, TRBD1 (5 bases). Trimming took off 3 bases at V and 7 bases at J, with 15 bases between the two ends. There are 14 residues in the CDR3. CDR1 is LGHDT, CDR2 YNNKEL, per germline (reference sequence). CDR3 loop: CASSQWQGALGYTF. CDR3 sequence (DNA): TGTGCCAGCAGCCAGTGGCAGGGCGCTCTTGGCTACACCTTC.

This chain links TRBV30 with TRBJ2-7; 7 bases align to TRBD1. J lost 0 bases, V lost 2 bases, and 13 bases had no gene match. The CDR3 totals 17 residues. Looked up from germline, CDR1 is GTSNPN and CDR2 is SVGIG (reference sequence). The CDR3 DNA is TGTGCCTGGAGTCCAAAGCGTCGACAGGGTCCCTCCTACGAGCAGTACTTC. It specifies CAWSPKRRQGPSYEQYF.

The chain joins TRBV3-1 (or the pseudogene TRBV3-2) to TRBJ2-7; 11 bases align to TRBD2. CDR3 size: 19 residues. The germline V gene encodes CDR1 LGHDT and CDR2 YNNKEL (reference sequence). V shed 0 bases, J shed 2 bases, and the junction held 12 bases outside the gene matches. CDR3 sequence: CASSQDPLLAGGPTYEQYF. The CDR3 region has the DNA TGTGCCAGCAGCCAAGATCCCTTGCTAGCGGGGGGTCCAACCTACGAGCAGTACTTC.

This rearrangement joins TRBV5-1 to TRBJ1-1, with 8 positions matching TRBD1. With 0 bases clipped from V and 6 bases from J, the junction kept 4 bases outside the gene matches. The germline CDR1 and CDR2 sequences are SGHRS and YFSETQ. The CDR3 consists of 14 residues. The CDR3 nucleotides read TGCGCCAGCAGCTTGGGGACAGGGCAGGCTGAAGCTTTCTTT. This translates into CASSLGTGQAEAFF.

This rearrangement joins TRBV9 to TRBJ2-1; 10 bases map to TRBD2. The CDR3 covers 18 residues. Losses at the gene ends were 0 bases for V and 0 bases for J; bases not matched to a gene: 6. From germline, CDR1 is SGDLS and CDR2 YYNGEE. CDR3 sequence: CASSVASGGSSSYNEQFF. The DNA for the CDR3 is TGTGCCAGCAGCGTAGCTAGCGGGGGCTCCAGCTCCTACAATGAGCAGTTCTTC.

V gene TRBV3-1 (or the pseudogene TRBV3-2) combines with J gene TRBJ2-5, with TRBD2 as a possible D gene (7 bases). The CDR3 runs to 16 residues. Trimming left V 2 bases short and J 0 bases short, with 13 bases between. In germline, CDR1 is LGHDT, CDR2 YNNKEL (reference sequence). For the CDR3, the DNA is TGTGCCAGCAGCCAAACTTGGGGGGGCCACCAAGAGACCCAGTACTTC. It is translated as CASSQTWGGHQETQYF.

The chain joins TRBV9 to TRBJ2-3; no clear D. Germline V gene data show CDR1 as SGDLS and CDR2 as YYNGEE. This CDR3 spans 13 amino acids. V was clipped by 4 bases and J by 4 bases, with 10 bases between them. CDR3 nucleotide sequence: TGTGCCAGCAGCATAAACTCCCCAGATACGCAGTATTTT. Amino acid sequence: CASSINSPDTQYF.

The rearrangement links TRBV27 to TRBJ2-7; TRBD1 matches 7 bases. After removal of 3 bases from V and 5 bases from J, the junction contained 10 bases not matched to a gene. CDR3 length equals 15 residues. Germline CDR1 is MNHEY and CDR2 is SMNVEV (reference sequence). The CDR3 here is CASSLERGRSHEQYF. CDR3 bases: TGTGCCAGCAGTTTGGAAAGGGGGCGCAGCCACGAGCAGTACTTC.

The chain has TRBV5-1 and TRBJ1-6, with D possibly TRBD1 on 5 matching bases. The V end lost 4 bases, the J end lost 5 bases, and 16 bases lay between the germline ends. Germline CDR1 SGHRS, CDR2 YFSETQ. The CDR3 extends over 16 amino acids. This chain's CDR3 is CASSPENRQHNSPLHF. DNA for the CDR3: TGCGCCAGCAGCCCGGAAAACAGGCAACATAATTCACCCCTCCACTTT.

This chain connects TRBV7-2 to TRBJ2-1; a weak D match, TRBD2 (5 bases). The germline V and J ends were trimmed by 4 bases and 10 bases, with 14 bases remaining between them. CDR1 and CDR2 from the germline V gene are SGHTA and FQGNSA. This CDR3 spans 13 amino acids. The chain's CDR3 is CASSYTRLGEQFF. The CDR3 bases are TGTGCCAGCAGCTATACTAGGTTGGGGGAGCAGTTCTTC.

CDR3: CASRGTGTGSGEQYF. The DNA of the CDR3 is TGTGCCAGTAGGGGTACCGGGACAGGGTCGGGAGAGCAGTACTTC. The chain is built from TRBV19 and TRBJ2-7, with 9 bases fitting TRBD1. Germline V gives CDR1 LNHDA, CDR2 SQIVND (reference sequence). The CDR3 consists of 15 residues. V lost 6 bases and J lost 7; bases outside the gene matches: 13. Variable domain in full (rest from reference TRBV19 and TRBJ2-7): DGGITQSPKYLFRKEGQNVTLSCEQNLNHDAMYWYRQDPGQGLRLIYYSQIVNDFQKGDIAEGYSVSREKKESFPLTVTSAQKNPTAFYLCASRGTGTGSGEQYFGPGTRLTVT.

The chain employs TRBV25-1 and TRBJ1-1; 10 bases match TRBD1. The CDR3 consists of 14 residues. With 6 bases clipped from V and 6 bases from J, the junction kept 7 bases outside the gene matches. Germline CDR1 MGHDK, CDR2 SYGVNS. Here the CDR3 DNA reads TGTGCCAGCAGCGTGACAGGGGGCTCGGCTGAAGCTTTCTTT. Its translation is CASSVTGGSAEAFF.

The genes are TRBV27 and TRBJ1-5, with unresolved D. The CDR3 spans 13 residues. Trimming took off 6 bases at V and 4 bases at J, with 10 bases between the two ends. Germline V gives CDR1 MNHEY, CDR2 SMNVEV (reference sequence). The chain's CDR3 is CASRGRVNQPQHF. DNA of the CDR3: TGTGCCAGCAGGGGGAGGGTGAATCAGCCCCAGCATTTT.

The chain recombines TRBV15 with TRBJ2-3, with 11 nucleotides matching TRBD2. Germline V gene lookup returns CDR1 LNHNV and CDR2 YYDKDF (reference sequence). Trimming at V came to 1 base and at J to 1 base, leaving 1 base not matched to a gene. The CDR3 loop spans 16 amino acids. CDR3 sequence (DNA): TGTGCCACCAGCAGAGTAGCGGGGGGGCGCACAGATACGCAGTATTTT. Translated: CATSRVAGGRTDTQYF.

V gene TRBV6-2 or TRBV6-3 combines with J gene TRBJ2-7, with 7 bases that match TRBD2. The CDR3 has 17 residues. The germline CDR1 and CDR2 sequences are MNHEY and SVGEGT. Unmatched junction bases numbered 14, after V lost 6 bases and J lost 0 bases. CDR3 sequence reads: CASSPGRGLASSYEQYF. CDR3 DNA: TGTGCCAGCAGCCCGGGGAGGGGACTGGCCAGCTCCTACGAGCAGTACTTC.

V usage is TRBV7-8 and J usage is TRBJ1-2, with 9 bases that match TRBD1. The CDR3 covers 14 residues. Germline V CDR1 and CDR2: SGHVS, FQNEAQ. The J segment lost 7 bases and the V segment lost 5 bases, leaving 8 bases of the junction unmatched. The CDR3 coding sequence is TGTGCCAGCAGCAACGGGGGGGACAGGGTTGGCTACACCTTC. It encodes CASSNGGDRVGYTF.

The chain employs TRBV5-1 and TRBJ2-7; no definite D call. The V and J ends lost 2 bases and 0 bases respectively, with 6 bases between them. Germline V gives CDR1 SGHRS, CDR2 YFSETQ. The CDR3 is 13 residues long. Here the CDR3 reads CASSLRSSYEQYF. The CDR3 DNA reads TGCGCCAGCAGCTTAAGGAGCTCCTACGAGCAGTACTTC.

V gene TRBV2 combines with J gene TRBJ2-5; 9 positions match TRBD2. This CDR3 spans 15 amino acids. V shed 5 bases and J 5 bases; nucleotides not matched to a gene: 9. Germline V CDR1 and CDR2: SNHLY, FYNNEI. CDR3 bases: TGTGCCAGCAGTAAGGGGACTAGCTCTAGGGAGACCCAGTACTTC. Protein product: CASSKGTSSRETQYF.

The rearrangement joins TRBV5-1 to TRBJ2-5; possible D gene TRBD1, 7 bases. The germline CDR1 and CDR2 sequences are SGHRS and YFSETQ. The length of the CDR3 is 16 residues. V shed 3 bases and J shed 2 bases, with 17 bases lying between them. CDR3 DNA sequence: TGCGCCAGCAGCTGGGGGGACAGAGTAAAACAAGAGACCCAGTACTTC. This encodes CASSWGDRVKQETQYF. Filled out from reference TRBV5-1 and TRBJ2-5, the complete variable domain reads KAGVTQTPRYLIKTRGQQVTLSCSPISGHRSVSWYQQTPGQGLQFLFEYFSETQRNKGNFPGRFSGRQFSNSRSEMNVSTLELGDSALYLCASSWGDRVKQETQYFGPGTRLLVL.

The rearrangement uses TRBV11-2 and TRBJ2-3; TRBD2 matches at 9 bases. Germline-derived CDR1 and CDR2 are SGHAT and FQNNGV. This CDR3 is built from 16 residues. Trimming removed 1 base from V and 4 bases from J; junction bases left unmatched: 6. The CDR3 is CASSLGGGGASDTQYF. CDR3 DNA sequence: TGTGCCAGCAGCTTAGGAGGCGGGGGGGCCTCAGATACGCAGTATTTT.

This clone came up once. The chain recombines TRBV15 with TRBJ2-2; 9 nucleotides match TRBD2. The CDR3 spans 16 residues. Trimming took 5 bases from V and 0 from J; bases not matched to a gene: 4. Germline values: CDR1 LNHNV, CDR2 YYDKDF (reference sequence). CDR3 region: CATSRGGAANTGELFF. CDR3 DNA sequence: TGTGCCACCAGCCGCGGGGGGGCGGCGAACACCGGGGAGCTGTTTTTT. Full variable domain (missing parts from reference TRBV15 and TRBJ2-2): DAMVIQNPRYQVTQFGKPVTLSCSQTLNHNVMYWYQQKSSQAPKLLFHYYDKDFNNEADTPDNFQSRRPNTSFCFLDIRSPGLGDTAMYLCATSRGGAANTGELFFGEGSRLTVL.

V and J are TRBV7-2 and TRBJ2-7, with TRBD2 as a possible D gene (6 bases). CDR3 size: 14 residues. The germline V gene encodes CDR1 SGHTA and CDR2 FQGNSA. The ends were cut back, 5 bases at V and 2 bases at J, with 13 bases in the middle. CDR3 sequence reads: CASSPGTDPYEQYF. CDR3 DNA sequence: TGTGCCAGCAGCCCGGGGACTGACCCCTACGAGCAGTACTTC.